This entry lists 17 T cell receptor beta chains sequenced from one sample in a study of cytomegalovirus exposure and HLA in healthy donors. Amplification used 60 Vbeta primers and 13 Jbeta primers. The method was immunoSEQ multiplex PCR; TCRdb's version includes in-frame clones alone and lacks a portion of them. The sample has tens of thousands of clones, about two thirds seen once. The sample was PBMCs. These receptors all stem from a boy aged 5-17 years in good health and CMV-seropositive.

The rearrangement links TRBV30 to TRBJ1-4; D not resolved. Germline-derived CDR1 and CDR2 are GTSNPN and SVGIG (reference sequence). V was clipped by 0 bases and J by 0 bases, with 8 bases between them. CDR3 size: 15 residues. CDR3 protein: CAWSVRLATNEKLFF. DNA of the CDR3: TGTGCCTGGAGTGTACGATTAGCAACTAATGAAAAACTGTTTTTT.

The chain joins TRBV29-1 to TRBJ1-2; D may be TRBD1 (6 bases). The CDR3 totals 15 residues. Germline CDR1 and CDR2: SQVTM and ANQGSEA. The V and J ends lost 3 bases and 4 bases respectively, with 18 bases between them. The CDR3 region is CSVEKTGQFFYGYTF. Here the CDR3 DNA reads TGCAGCGTTGAGAAGACAGGCCAGTTCTTCTATGGCTACACCTTC.

V gene TRBV19 combines with J gene TRBJ2-3, with TRBD2 as a possible D gene (5 bases). V was cut by 3 bases and J by 8 bases, with 15 bases left in between. The CDR3 runs to 14 residues. Looked up from germline, CDR1 is LNHDA and CDR2 is SQIVND (reference sequence). Here the CDR3 reads CASSIGATRGTQYF. The CDR3 coding sequence is TGTGCCAGTAGTATTGGCGCAACCCGGGGTACGCAGTATTTT. The full variable domain, completed using reference TRBV19 and TRBJ2-3, is DGGITQSPKYLFRKEGQNVTLSCEQNLNHDAMYWYRQDPGQGLRLIYYSQIVNDFQKGDIAEGYSVSREKKESFPLTVTSAQKNPTAFYLCASSIGATRGTQYFGPGTRLTVL.

This rearrangement joins TRBV29-1 to TRBJ1-1, with TRBD1 as a possible D gene (6 bases). Trimming cost V 5 bases and J 4 bases, with 17 bases left between them. Germline V gene sequence: CDR1 SQVTM, CDR2 ANQGSEA. The CDR3 is 14 residues long. In nucleotides, the CDR3 is TGCAGCGTTACCTTCGCCAGAGGGGGCACTGAAGCTTTCTTT. This sequence encodes CSVTFARGGTEAFF.

The V call is TRBV6-5, the J call TRBJ2-1; D is perhaps TRBD2 (6 bases). V lost 8 bases and J lost 10, with 12 bases in between. CDR3 length: 11 residues. CDR1 is MNHEY and CDR2 is SVGAGI in the germline V gene. DNA of the CDR3: TGTGCCAGCGGGACCGGGAGCGAGCAGTTCTTC. This translates into CASGTGSEQFF.

J is TRBJ1-1 and V is TRBV11-2; D gene uncertain. This CDR3 comprises 14 residues. Germline CDR1 reads SGHAT; CDR2 reads FQNNGV. V was shortened by 4 bases and J by 6 bases, with 15 bases between the two germline ends. CDR3 amino acids: CASSWAPLGAEAFF. The CDR3 DNA follows: TGTGCCAGCAGCTGGGCTCCCCTCGGGGCTGAAGCTTTCTTT.

About this clone itself: Other DNA sequences in this sample translate to the same CDR3. This rearrangement joins TRBV29-1 to TRBJ2-7, with D possibly being TRBD2 (6 bases). The CDR3 runs to 13 residues. V gave up 7 bases and J gave up 6 bases, with 19 bases separating them. Germline CDR1 SQVTM, CDR2 ANQGSEA. The DNA of the CDR3 is TGCAGCGCTGGTGGTTCGGGAGTATCCGAGCAGTACTTC. It encodes CSAGGSGVSEQYF.

The chain combines TRBV5-5 with TRBJ1-1; D unclear. There are 15 residues in the CDR3. The V and J ends lost 3 bases and 2 bases respectively, with 14 bases between them. The germline gives CDR1 SGHKS, CDR2 YYEKEE (reference sequence). The DNA for the CDR3 is TGTGCCAGCAGCTATGGACTCACCGTCAACACTGAAGCTTTCTTT. Protein: CASSYGLTVNTEAFF.

The chain employs TRBV6-5 and TRBJ1-4; D perhaps matches TRBD1 (6 bases). Germline loops: CDR1 MNHEY, CDR2 SVGAGI. V was trimmed by 2 bases and J by 7 bases, leaving 11 bases between them. This CDR3 is built from 14 residues. As DNA, the CDR3 is TGTGCCAGCAGTTACCTGAAAGGGGGTGAAAAACTGTTTTTT. This gives the protein CASSYLKGGEKLFF.

V is TRBV6-5 and J is TRBJ1-1; no clear D. CDR3 length: 14 residues. V was trimmed by 2 bases and J by 5 bases, leaving 12 bases between them. The germline V gene has CDR1 MNHEY and CDR2 SVGAGI. CDR3 nucleotides: TGTGCCAGCAGTTACAGAGACTCGGGGACTGAAGCTTTCTTT. Encoded protein: CASSYRDSGTEAFF.

The chain uses TRBV5-6 and TRBJ2-7, with 7 bases matching TRBD2. CDR1 and CDR2 (germline): SGHDT, YYEEEE. Losses at the gene ends were 4 bases for V and 3 bases for J; bases not matched to a gene: 10. This CDR3 has 15 residues. CDR3 coding DNA: TGTGCCAGCAGCAAAATTCTAGCGGAGGACTACGAGCAGTACTTC. Protein: CASSKILAEDYEQYF.

The V and J genes are TRBV2 and TRBJ2-7; D ambiguous. Between the trimmed V and J ends, which lost 1 base and 0 bases, there was a span of 19 bases. Germline CDR1 is SNHLY and CDR2 is FYNNEI. The CDR3 is 18 amino acids. In nucleotides, the CDR3 is TGTGCCAGCAGTGAAGTTACCCCGAACATCAAAAGCTCCTACGAGCAGTACTTC. This translates into CASSEVTPNIKSSYEQYF.

The V gene is TRBV7-6, the J gene TRBJ2-3, with 12 bases identical to TRBD2. The CDR3 runs 16 residues. The V gene's germline CDR1 is SGHVS and CDR2 FNYEAQ. After removal of 5 bases from V and 6 bases from J, the junction contained 9 bases not matched to a gene. The CDR3 protein is CASSPSGGAVGDTQYF. CDR3 sequence (DNA): TGTGCCAGCAGCCCTAGCGGGGGGGCCGTCGGGGATACGCAGTATTTT.

This clone has only one observation. The rearrangement uses TRBV4-3 and TRBJ2-1; D possibly corresponds to TRBD2 (6 bases). CDR3 length: 13 amino acids. The V end was cut by 4 bases, the J end by 7 bases, with 11 bases between. The germline CDR1 and CDR2 sequences are LGHNA and YSLEER. The CDR3 here is CASSLGRGNEQFF. The CDR3 nucleotides read TGCGCCAGCAGCCTCGGACGGGGGAATGAGCAGTTCTTC.

In this sample, this clone turned up a few times. The rearrangement links TRBV5-1 to TRBJ2-2; a possible D gene is TRBD1 (6 bases). V was clipped by 7 bases and J by 5 bases, with 9 bases between them. The CDR3 length is 12 residues. Germline V gene sequence: CDR1 SGHRS, CDR2 YFSETQ. CDR3 amino acids: CASLGGTGELFF. The DNA of the CDR3 is TGCGCCAGCTTAGGGGGAACCGGGGAGCTGTTTTTT.

The rearrangement uses TRBV29-1 and TRBJ2-3; no firm D call. CDR3 length: 14 amino acids. Trimming pared 5 bases from V and 0 bases from J, leaving 12 bases between. Per the germline V gene, CDR1 is SQVTM and CDR2 is ANQGSEA. The CDR3 nucleotides are TGCAGCGTTTCCGACGGGTTTAGCACAGATACGCAGTATTTT. Translating it yields CSVSDGFSTDTQYF.

The rearrangement links TRBV7-2 to TRBJ2-7, with D possibly TRBD2 on 5 matching bases. This CDR3 has 15 residues. CDR1 and CDR2 (germline): SGHTA, FQGNSA. V dropped 7 bases and J dropped 0 bases, with 16 bases sitting between them. Here the CDR3 reads CASTSGISSSYEQYF. CDR3 DNA sequence: TGTGCCAGCACCTCGGGGATCTCGAGCTCCTACGAGCAGTACTTC.